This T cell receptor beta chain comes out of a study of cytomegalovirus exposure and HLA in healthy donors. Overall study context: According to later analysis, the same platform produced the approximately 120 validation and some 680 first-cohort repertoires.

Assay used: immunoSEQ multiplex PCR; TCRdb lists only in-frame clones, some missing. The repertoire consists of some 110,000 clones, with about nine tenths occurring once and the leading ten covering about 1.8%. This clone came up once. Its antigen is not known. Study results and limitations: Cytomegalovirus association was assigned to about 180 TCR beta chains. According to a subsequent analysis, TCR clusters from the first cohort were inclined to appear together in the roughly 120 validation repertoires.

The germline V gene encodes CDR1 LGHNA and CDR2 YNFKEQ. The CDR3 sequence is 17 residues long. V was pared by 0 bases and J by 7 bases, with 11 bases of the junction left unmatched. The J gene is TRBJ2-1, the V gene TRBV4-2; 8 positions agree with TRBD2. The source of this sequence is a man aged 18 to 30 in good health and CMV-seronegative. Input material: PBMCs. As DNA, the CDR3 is TGTGCCAGCAGCCAAGATACGGGGCTAGCGGGTACTAATGAGCAGTTCTTC. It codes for CASSQDTGLAGTNEQFF.